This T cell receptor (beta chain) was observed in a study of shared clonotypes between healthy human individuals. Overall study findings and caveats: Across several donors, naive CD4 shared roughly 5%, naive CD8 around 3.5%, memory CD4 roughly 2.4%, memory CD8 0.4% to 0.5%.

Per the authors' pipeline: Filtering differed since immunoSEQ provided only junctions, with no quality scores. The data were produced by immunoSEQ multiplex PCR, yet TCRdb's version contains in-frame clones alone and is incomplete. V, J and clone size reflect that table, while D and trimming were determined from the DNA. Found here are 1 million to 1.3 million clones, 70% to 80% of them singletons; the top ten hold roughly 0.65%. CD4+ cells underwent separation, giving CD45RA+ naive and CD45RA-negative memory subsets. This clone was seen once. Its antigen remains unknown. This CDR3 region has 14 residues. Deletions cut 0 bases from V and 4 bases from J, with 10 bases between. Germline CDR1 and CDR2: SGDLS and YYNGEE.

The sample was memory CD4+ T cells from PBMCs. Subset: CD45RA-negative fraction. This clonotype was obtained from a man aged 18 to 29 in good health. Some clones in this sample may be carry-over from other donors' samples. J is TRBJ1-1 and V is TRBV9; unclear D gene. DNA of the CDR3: TGTGCCAGCAGCGTAGAGGTGGCCAGCACTGAAGCTTTCTTT. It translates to CASSVEVASTEAFF.